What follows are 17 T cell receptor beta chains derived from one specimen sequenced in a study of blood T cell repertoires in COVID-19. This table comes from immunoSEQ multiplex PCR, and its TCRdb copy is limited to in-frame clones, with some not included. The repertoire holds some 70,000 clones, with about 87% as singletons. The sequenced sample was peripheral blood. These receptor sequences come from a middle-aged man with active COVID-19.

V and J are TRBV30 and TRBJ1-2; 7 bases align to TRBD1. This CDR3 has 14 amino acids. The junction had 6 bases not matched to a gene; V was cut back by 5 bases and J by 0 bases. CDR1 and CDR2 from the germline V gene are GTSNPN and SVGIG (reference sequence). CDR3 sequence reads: CAWGRDRANYGYTF. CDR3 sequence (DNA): TGTGCCTGGGGCCGGGACAGAGCTAACTATGGCTACACCTTC.

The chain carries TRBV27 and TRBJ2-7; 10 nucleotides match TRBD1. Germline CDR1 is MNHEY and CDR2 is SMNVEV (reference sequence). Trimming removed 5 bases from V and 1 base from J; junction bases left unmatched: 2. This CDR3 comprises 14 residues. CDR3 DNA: TGTGCCAGCAGTCGGACAGGGGGTTCCTACGAGCAGTACTTC. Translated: CASSRTGGSYEQYF.

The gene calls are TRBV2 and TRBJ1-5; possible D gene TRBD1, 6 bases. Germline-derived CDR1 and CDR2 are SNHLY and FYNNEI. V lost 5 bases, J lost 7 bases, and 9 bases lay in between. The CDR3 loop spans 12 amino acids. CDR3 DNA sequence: TGTGCCAGCAGTACAGGGAAGCAGCCCCAGCATTTT. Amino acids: CASSTGKQPQHF.

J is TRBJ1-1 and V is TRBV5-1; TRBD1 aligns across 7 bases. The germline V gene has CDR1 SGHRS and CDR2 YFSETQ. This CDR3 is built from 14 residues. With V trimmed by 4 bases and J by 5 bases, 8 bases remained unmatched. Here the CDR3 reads CASSGTRGRTEAFF. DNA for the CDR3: TGCGCCAGCAGCGGGACTAGGGGGCGAACTGAAGCTTTCTTT.

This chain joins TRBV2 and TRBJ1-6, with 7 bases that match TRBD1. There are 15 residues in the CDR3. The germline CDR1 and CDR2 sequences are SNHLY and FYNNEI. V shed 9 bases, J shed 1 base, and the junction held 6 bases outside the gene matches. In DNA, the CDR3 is TGTGCCAGGTCCCAGGGGGGATCCTATAATTCACCCCTCCACTTT. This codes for CARSQGGSYNSPLHF.

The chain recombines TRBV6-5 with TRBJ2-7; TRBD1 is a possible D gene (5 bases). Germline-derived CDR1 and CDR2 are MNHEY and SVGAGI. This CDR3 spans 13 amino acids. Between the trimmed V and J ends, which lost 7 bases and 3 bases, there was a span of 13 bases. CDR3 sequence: CASTKGIFYEQYF. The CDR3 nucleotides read TGTGCCAGCACCAAGGGGATATTCTACGAGCAGTACTTC.

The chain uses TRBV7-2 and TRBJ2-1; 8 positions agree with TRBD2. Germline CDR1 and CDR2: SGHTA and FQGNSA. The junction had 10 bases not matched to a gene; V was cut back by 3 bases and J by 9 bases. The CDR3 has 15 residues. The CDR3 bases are TGTGCCAGCAGCTTCAGCGGTAGCGGGACCCCTGAGCAGTTCTTC. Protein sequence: CASSFSGSGTPEQFF.

Here the CDR3 DNA reads TGTGCCAGCACCTTTCGGCGGGACAATCAGCCCCAGCATTTT. Protein sequence: CASTFRRDNQPQHF. The chain employs TRBV2 and TRBJ1-5; D is unclear. The CDR3 length is 14 residues. Trimming took 7 bases from V and 3 from J, leaving 13 bases between them. CDR1 SNHLY and CDR2 FYNNEI come from the germline V gene.

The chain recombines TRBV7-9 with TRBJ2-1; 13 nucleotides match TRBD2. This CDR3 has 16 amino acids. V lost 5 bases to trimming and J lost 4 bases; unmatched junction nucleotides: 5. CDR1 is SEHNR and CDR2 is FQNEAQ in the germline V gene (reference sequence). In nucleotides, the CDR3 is TGTGCCAGCAGCCGACGGACTAGCGGGAGTTACAATGAGCAGTTCTTC. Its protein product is CASSRRTSGSYNEQFF.

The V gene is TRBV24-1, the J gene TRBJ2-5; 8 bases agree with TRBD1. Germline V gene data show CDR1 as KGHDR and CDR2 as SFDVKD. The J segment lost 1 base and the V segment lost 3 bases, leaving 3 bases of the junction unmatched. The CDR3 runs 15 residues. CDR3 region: CATSDPGQGQETQYF. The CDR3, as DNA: TGTGCCACCAGTGATCCAGGACAGGGCCAAGAGACCCAGTACTTC.

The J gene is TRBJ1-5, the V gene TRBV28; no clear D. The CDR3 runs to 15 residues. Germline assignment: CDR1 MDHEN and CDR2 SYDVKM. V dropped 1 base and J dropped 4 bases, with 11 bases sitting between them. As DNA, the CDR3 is TGTGCCAGCAGTTTATCGGCCGGGAAAAATCAGCCCCAGCATTTT. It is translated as CASSLSAGKNQPQHF.

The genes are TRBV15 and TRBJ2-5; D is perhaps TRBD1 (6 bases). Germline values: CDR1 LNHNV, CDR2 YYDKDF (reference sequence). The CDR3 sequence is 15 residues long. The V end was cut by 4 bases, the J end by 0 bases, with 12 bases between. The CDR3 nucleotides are TGTGCCACCAGCACCCACCGGGACAACCAAGAGACCCAGTACTTC. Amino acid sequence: CATSTHRDNQETQYF.

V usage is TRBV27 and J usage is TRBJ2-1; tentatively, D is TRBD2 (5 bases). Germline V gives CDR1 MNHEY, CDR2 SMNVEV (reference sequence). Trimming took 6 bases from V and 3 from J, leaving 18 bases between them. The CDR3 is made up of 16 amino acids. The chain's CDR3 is CASSEGRDPIYNEQFF. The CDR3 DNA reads TGTGCCAGCAGCGAAGGGAGAGACCCGATCTACAATGAGCAGTTCTTC.

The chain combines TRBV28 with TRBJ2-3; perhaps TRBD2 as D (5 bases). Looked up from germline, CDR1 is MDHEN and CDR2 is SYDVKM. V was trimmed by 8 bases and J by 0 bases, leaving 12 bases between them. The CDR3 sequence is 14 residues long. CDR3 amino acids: CASRGWPSTDTQYF. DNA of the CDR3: TGTGCCAGCCGAGGGTGGCCTAGCACAGATACGCAGTATTTT. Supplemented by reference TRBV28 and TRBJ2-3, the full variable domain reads DVKVTQSSRYLVKRTGEKVFLECVQDMDHENMFWYRQDPGLGLRLIYFSYDVKMKEKGDIPEGYSVSREKKERFSLILESASTNQTSMYLCASRGWPSTDTQYFGPGTRLTVL.

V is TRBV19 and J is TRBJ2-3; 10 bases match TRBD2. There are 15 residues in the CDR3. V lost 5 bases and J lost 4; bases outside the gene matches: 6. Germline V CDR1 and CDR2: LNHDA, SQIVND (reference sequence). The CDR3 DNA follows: TGTGCCAGTAGTTCGGTAGCGGGGGGTCCAGATACGCAGTATTTT. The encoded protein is CASSSVAGGPDTQYF.

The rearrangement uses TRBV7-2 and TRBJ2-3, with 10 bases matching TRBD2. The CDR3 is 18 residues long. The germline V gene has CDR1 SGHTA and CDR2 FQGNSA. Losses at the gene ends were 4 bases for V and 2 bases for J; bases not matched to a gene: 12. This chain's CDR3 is CASSSRGLAGAPTDTQYF. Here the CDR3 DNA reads TGTGCCAGCAGCTCTAGGGGTCTAGCGGGGGCCCCCACAGATACGCAGTATTTT.

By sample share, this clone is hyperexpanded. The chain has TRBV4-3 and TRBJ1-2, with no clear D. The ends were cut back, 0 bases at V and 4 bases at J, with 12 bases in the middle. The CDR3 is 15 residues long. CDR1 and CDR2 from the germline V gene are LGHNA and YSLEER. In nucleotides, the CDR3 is TGCGCCAGCAGCCAAGAGGAGGGTAGGGTCTATGGCTACACCTTC. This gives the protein CASSQEEGRVYGYTF.